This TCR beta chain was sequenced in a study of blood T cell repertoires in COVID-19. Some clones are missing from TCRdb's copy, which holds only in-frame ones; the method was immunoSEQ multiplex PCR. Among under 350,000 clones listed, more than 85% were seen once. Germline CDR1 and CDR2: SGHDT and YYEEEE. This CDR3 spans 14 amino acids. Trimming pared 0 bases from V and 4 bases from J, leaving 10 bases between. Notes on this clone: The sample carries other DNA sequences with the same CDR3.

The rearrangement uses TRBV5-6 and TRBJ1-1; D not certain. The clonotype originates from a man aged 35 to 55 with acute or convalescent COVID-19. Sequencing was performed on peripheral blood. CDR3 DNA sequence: TGTGCCAGCAGCTTGGTACCAACGGGCACTGAAGCTTTCTTT. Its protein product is CASSLVPTGTEAFF.